This T cell receptor beta chain is from a study of response to subunit inactivated influenza vaccine (dated by TCRdb to the late 2010s). Study-wide context: Deep quantitative profiling of the T cell receptor repertoire was used in the study to follow responses to a trivalent subunit inactivated influenza vaccine. General study outcomes and caveats: It was suggested by the authors that each seasonal influenza vaccination may recruit only a limited number of new T cells.

The CDR3, cysteine through phenylalanine, is 13 amino acids long. Just CDR3 DNA is preserved here, 39 bases in frame from base 1. V drops 8 bases and J drops 7 bases, leaving 17 bases in between. Sequences SGHAT (CDR1) and FQNNGV (CDR2) are obtained from the germline V gene. The library was prepared using RT-PCR. Sequencing was carried out with an Illumina HiSeq 2500. Using fastp trimming at Q25 and MiXCR clonotype assembly, TCRdb reanalyzed the public sequencing data and kept in-frame beta chains. Each entry merges the rows of one CDR3 protein and shows their most common DNA and genes. The sample records roughly 760,000 distinct CDR3 sequences, 21% of which are singletons. The ten largest clones take up 10% to 13% of the sample. Remarks on this clonotype: Its specific antigen is unknown. No clone much larger than this one lies a single base away; base qualities are absent.

Rearrangement joined TRBV11-2 to TRBJ2-5; the D gene assignment is ambiguous. The TCR sequence derives from a man in his forties or fifties who received an inactivated influenza vaccine. Donor details come from another sample of the same person, matched by shared clones. The sample consisted of PBMCs from blood, taken around 5 days after vaccination. Here the CDR3 is given as CASDSGVALTQYF. The DNA sequence is given as TGTGCCAGCGACTCTGGGGTAGCTTTGACCCAGTACTTC.